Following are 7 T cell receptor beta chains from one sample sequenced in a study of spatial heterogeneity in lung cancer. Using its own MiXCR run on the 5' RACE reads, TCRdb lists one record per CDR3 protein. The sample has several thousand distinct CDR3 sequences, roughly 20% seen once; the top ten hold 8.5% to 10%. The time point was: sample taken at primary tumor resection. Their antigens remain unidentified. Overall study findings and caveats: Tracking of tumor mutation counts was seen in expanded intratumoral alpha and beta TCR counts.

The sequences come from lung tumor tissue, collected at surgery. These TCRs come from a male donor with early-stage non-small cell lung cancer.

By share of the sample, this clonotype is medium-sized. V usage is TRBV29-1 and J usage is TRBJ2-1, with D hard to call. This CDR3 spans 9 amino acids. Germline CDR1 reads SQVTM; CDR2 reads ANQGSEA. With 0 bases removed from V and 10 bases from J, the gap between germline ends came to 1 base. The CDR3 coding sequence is TGCAGCGTTGAAGACGAGCAGTTCTTC. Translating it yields CSVEDEQFF.

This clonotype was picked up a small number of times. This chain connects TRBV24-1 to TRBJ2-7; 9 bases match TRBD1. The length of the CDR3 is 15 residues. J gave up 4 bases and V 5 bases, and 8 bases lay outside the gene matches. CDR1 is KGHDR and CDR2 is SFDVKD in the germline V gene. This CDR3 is CATSGFYGQGYEQYF. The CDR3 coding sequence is TGTGCCACCAGTGGTTTTTACGGACAGGGGTACGAGCAGTACTTC.

The CDR3 DNA follows: TGTGCCAGCAGCTCCCCGCGAGGGTCCTACAATGAGCAGTTCTTC. It translates to CASSSPRGSYNEQFF. This sequence joins TRBV11-2 and TRBJ2-1, with D tentatively TRBD2 (5 bases). The CDR3 has 15 residues. CDR1 is SGHAT and CDR2 is FQNNGV in the germline V gene. The V end was cut by 4 bases, the J end by 1 base, with 11 bases between.

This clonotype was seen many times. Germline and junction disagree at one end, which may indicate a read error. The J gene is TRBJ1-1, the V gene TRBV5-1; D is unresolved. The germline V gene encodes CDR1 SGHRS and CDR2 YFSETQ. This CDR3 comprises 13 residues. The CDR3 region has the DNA TGCGCCAGCAGCTTGTCCGGGAACCCTGAAGCTTTCTTT. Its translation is CASSLSGNPEAFF.

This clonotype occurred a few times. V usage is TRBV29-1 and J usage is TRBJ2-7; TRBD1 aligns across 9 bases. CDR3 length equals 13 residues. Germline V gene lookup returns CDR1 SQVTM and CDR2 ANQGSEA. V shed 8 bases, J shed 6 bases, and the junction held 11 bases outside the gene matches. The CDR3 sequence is CSFLAGQGFEQYF. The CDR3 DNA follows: TGCAGCTTCCTCGCGGGACAGGGCTTCGAGCAGTACTTC.

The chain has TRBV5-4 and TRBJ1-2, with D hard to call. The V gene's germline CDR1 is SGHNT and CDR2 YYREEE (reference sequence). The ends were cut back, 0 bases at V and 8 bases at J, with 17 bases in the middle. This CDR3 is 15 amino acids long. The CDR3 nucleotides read TGTGCCAGCAGCTTGGATCCCTCCGCGGGTGACGGCTACACCTTC. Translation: CASSLDPSAGDGYTF.

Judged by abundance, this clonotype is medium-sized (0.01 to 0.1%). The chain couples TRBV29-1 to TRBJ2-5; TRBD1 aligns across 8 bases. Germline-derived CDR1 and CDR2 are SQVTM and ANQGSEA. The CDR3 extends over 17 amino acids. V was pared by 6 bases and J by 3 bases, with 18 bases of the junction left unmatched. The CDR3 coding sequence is TGCAGCGTGGCTGGGACAGGATTTTTGGGGGTAAAAGAGACCCAGTACTTC. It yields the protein CSVAGTGFLGVKETQYF.